The clone carrying this TCR beta chain appeared a few times. The data were taken from a study of T-cell memory formation after mild COVID-19. This CDR3 comprises 14 residues. Per germline, CDR1 SNHLY and CDR2 FYNNEI. V was clipped by 3 bases and J by 6 bases, with 12 bases between them. TCRdb itself ran the 5' RACE reads through MiXCR, one entry per CDR3 protein. This table holds 280,000 or so distinct CDR3 sequences, over 7% found once. V is TRBV2 and J is TRBJ2-1; D is uncertain. The sample consisted of PBMCs or a T cell subset sorted from them (not recorded which). The TCR sequence derives from a man aged 18 to 30 who had mild COVID-19 (a few samples of this study predate the infection). Cell type and time point are not known. The DNA for the CDR3 is TGTGCCAGCAGTGACGCAGCCCATTCCAATGAGCAGTTCTTC. Translated: CASSDAAHSNEQFF. Full variable domain (outside the CDR3, taken from reference TRBV2 and TRBJ2-1): EPEVTQTPSHQVTQMGQEVILRCVPISNHLYFYWYRQILGQKVEFLVSFYNNEISEKSEIFDDQFSVERPDGSNFTLKIRSTKLEDSAMYFCASSDAAHSNEQFFGPGTRLTVL.